This entry describes one TCR beta chain. The source of the sample is a study of shared T cell receptors in the human thymus. Assay: immunoSEQ multiplex PCR; the TCRdb copy retains only in-frame clones and omits some. Among over 350,000 clones, 95% were seen once, and the ten largest hold approximately 0.02%. The CDR3 extends over 20 amino acids. The germline CDR1 and CDR2 sequences are SGHKS and YYEKEE (reference sequence). Trimming pared 4 bases from V and 2 bases from J, leaving 25 bases between. The material sequenced was thymocytes. The chain links TRBV5-5 to TRBJ2-6; a possible D gene is TRBD1 (6 bases). The clonotype comes from a human donor. DNA of the CDR3: TGTGCCAGCAGCCCTAACATCCGGGACACTCCCAAGACTGGGGCCAACGTCCTGACTTTC. Its protein is CASSPNIRDTPKTGANVLTF.